The sample holds one count of the clone carrying this TCR beta chain. Repertoires were generated with immunoSEQ multiplex PCR, while TCRdb's copy carries only in-frame clones and drops some. The table has about 75,000 clones, about four fifths seen once; the top ten hold 0.5% to 0.6%. Germline CDR1 LGHDT, CDR2 YNNKEL (reference sequence). The V gene lost 4 bases and the J gene lost 5 bases, with 14 bases spanning the gap. The CDR3 length is 14 residues. The record originates from a study of CD4 T cell repertoires in COVID-19. Turning to the study itself: CFSE-low cells expanded ten to eleven days with IL-2, then restimulated with other coronavirus spikes.

This sample comprised CD4+ T cells from peripheral blood, obtained after recovery from COVID-19. This chain links TRBV3-1 (or the pseudogene TRBV3-2) with TRBJ1-1; perhaps TRBD1 as D (5 bases). This clonotype was obtained from a human donor who had COVID-19. This CDR3 reads CASSPRERVTEAFF. The CDR3, as DNA: TGTGCCAGCAGCCCCAGGGAGCGAGTTACTGAAGCTTTCTTT.